This record looks at one T cell receptor beta chain sequence and its context. The read halts 3 residues ahead of the CDR3 end, with the missing end drawn from the germline J gene. Germline V gene sequence: CDR1 MNHEY, CDR2 SVGEGT. The CDR3 sequence is 15 residues long. These data originate in a study of T cells in women clearing cervical HPV infection. TCRdb's table, derived via immunoSEQ multiplex PCR, lists solely in-frame clones and lacks some. This sample's clone table lists 30,000 to 45,000 clones. V usage is TRBV6-2 or TRBV6-3 and J usage is TRBJ2-5; 10 bases map to TRBD2. This receptor was identified in a woman aged 18 to 75 with a cervical HPV16 infection that either progressed to CIN3+ or cleared (not recorded which). Specimen: blood buffy coat. Here the CDR3 reads CASSYSGGGTDTQYF. The CDR3 DNA, read in part, is TGTGCCAGCAGTTACAGCGGGGGGGGCACAGATACC.